Listed below are T cell receptor beta chains from one sample, sequenced in a study of T cells in Graves' hyperthyroidism and ophthalmopathy. Via MiXCR, TCRdb re-called the multiplex PCR reads, giving one row per CDR3 protein. The data show 250,000 to 300,000 distinct CDR3 sequences, with roughly 15% seen just once and roughly 8.2% held by the top ten. Source material: blood. These receptors were collected from a woman aged 35 to 49 with Graves' hyperthyroidism. Both conserved end residues are part of each CDR3. The D gene is left open where the match is weak. Size values are once, few and many counts, or a class for expanded clones, and some rows have none.

d_call cdr3_length j_call clone_size v_call cdr3_nt cdr3_aa
. 16 TRBJ1-1 many TRBV20-1 TGCAGTGCTAGAGTCCTGGGGGTAGGGTCGAACACTGAAGCTTTCTTT CSARVLGVGSNTEAFF
. 15 TRBJ2-7 . TRBV6-1 TGTGCCAGCCGCCAGACTAAGCAGGGGGGGTACGAGCAGTACTTC CASRQTKQGGYEQYF
. 14 TRBJ2-1 many TRBV2 TGTGCCAGCAGTGTTTCGCCGGACTACAATGAGCAGTTCTTC CASSVSPDYNEQFF
. 13 TRBJ2-5 many TRBV28 TGTGCCAGCAGGTCCTGGGGTCAAGAGACCCAGTACTTC CASRSWGQETQYF
TRBD2 14 TRBJ2-1 many TRBV3-1 TGTGCCAGCACCGGACTAGCGGGAGCCAATGAGCAGTTCTTC CASTGLAGANEQFF
TRBD1 14 TRBJ1-4 many TRBV28 TGTGCCAGCAGTCCACGGACAGGGGAAAAAAAACTGTTTTTT CASSPRTGEKKLFF
. 15 TRBJ2-4 few TRBV28 TGTGCCACCCTTTCGGCGGGGATCGGGAAAAACATTCAGTACTTC CATLSAGIGKNIQYF
. 15 TRBJ2-5 many TRBV24-1 TGTGCCACCAGTGATTGGGACGGTATGAAAGAGACCCAGTACTTC CATSDWDGMKETQYF
. 12 TRBJ1-3 . TRBV10-3 TGTGCCATCAGTGAGGGACCTTGGTCCATATATTTT CAISEGPWSIYF
. 14 TRBJ1-4 . TRBV5-5 TGTGCCAGCACCCGGACAGCAGTTAATGAAAAACTGTTTTTT CASTRTAVNEKLFF
TRBD2 14 TRBJ2-3 many TRBV5-1 TGCGCCAGTGCACCGGGACTAGTCACAGATACGCAGTATTTT CASAPGLVTDTQYF
. 14 TRBJ1-1 many TRBV29-1 TGCAGCGCCAGAGCCGGGACAACGGACACTGAAGCTTTCTTT CSARAGTTDTEAFF
TRBD1 12 TRBJ2-1 many TRBV2 TGTGCCACCAACAGGGGAGACAATGAGCAGTTCTTC CATNRGDNEQFF
. 13 TRBJ1-4 many TRBV18 TGTGCCAGCTCCCAAGGACCTAATGAAAAACTGTTTTTT CASSQGPNEKLFF
. 15 TRBJ2-1 . TRBV20-1 TGCAGTGCTATAGGGGCGAGCGGGCCCTCCAATGAGCAGTTCTTC CSAIGASGPSNEQFF
. 13 TRBJ1-1 many TRBV12-3/TRBV12-4 TGTGCCAGCAGTTTCGGGGGAAGGACTGAAGCTTTCTTT CASSFGGRTEAFF
. 14 TRBJ2-5 many TRBV18 TGTGCCAGCTCACCACCGTCCGGCCAAGAGACCCAGTACTTC CASSPPSGQETQYF
TRBD2 15 TRBJ2-1 few TRBV3-1 TGTGCCAGCACACGTAGCGGGAGAAGTTACAATGAGCAGTTCTTC CASTRSGRSYNEQFF
. 17 TRBJ2-7 many TRBV27 TGTGCCAGCCCCGCCGGTGAGGGGGGCTTGTGGTTCTACGAGCAGTACTTC CASPAGEGGLWFYEQYF
TRBD2 18 TRBJ2-2 few TRBV27 TGTGCCAGCAGTTTATCCCTGGTCGGGACTAAGAACACCGGGGAGCTGTTTTTT CASSLSLVGTKNTGELFF
. 14 TRBJ2-5 many TRBV19 TGTGCCAGTAGTATGGCAGTCTTACAAGAGACCCAGTACTTC CASSMAVLQETQYF
. 14 TRBJ1-5 many TRBV2 TGTGCCAGCAGTCGGGGGTATAGCAATCAGCCCCAGCATTTT CASSRGYSNQPQHF
TRBD1 13 TRBJ1-6 many TRBV2 TGTGCCAGCCGACCAGGGGGGAATTCACCCCTCCACTTT CASRPGGNSPLHF
. 14 TRBJ2-5 many TRBV7-2 TGTGCCAGCAGCCCCGCCCTAGGAGGAGAGACCCAGTACTTC CASSPALGGETQYF
. 14 TRBJ2-5 . TRBV6-2/TRBV6-3 TGTGCCAGCAGTCCAGGGCCGACCCACGAGACCCAGTACTTC CASSPGPTHETQYF
TRBD1 15 TRBJ1-4 . TRBV27 TGTGCCAGCAGTTTAGTACCAGGGGGGGGTGAAAAACTGTTTTTT CASSLVPGGGEKLFF
. 14 TRBJ2-5 many TRBV28 TGTGCCAGCAGTCTAAATAGCGGCCAAGAGACCCAGTACTTC CASSLNSGQETQYF
. 14 TRBJ1-2 . TRBV6-5 TGTGCCAGCAAGGATGCGTCGGGTTACTATGGCTACACCTTC CASKDASGYYGYTF
TRBD1 14 TRBJ2-5 many TRBV6-1 TGTGCCAGCAAATTCGGACAGGGTGGGGAGACCCAGTACTTC CASKFGQGGETQYF
TRBD1 15 TRBJ2-7 many TRBV20-1 TGCAGTGCTAGTTCTGGGGGACAGGGTCTATACGAGCAGTACTTC CSASSGGQGLYEQYF
TRBD1 14 TRBJ2-7 many TRBV6-1 TGTGCCAGCAGTGAAACGGGACAGCCCTACGAGCAGTACTTC CASSETGQPYEQYF
. 14 TRBJ2-2 . TRBV28 TGTGCCAGCCTACGAGGGGGGGTAACCGGGGAGCTGTTTTTT CASLRGGVTGELFF
TRBD2 14 TRBJ2-7 . TRBV7-9 TGTGCCATTCAACCGGGACTAGCGAGAATGGAGCAGTACTTC CAIQPGLARMEQYF
. 15 TRBJ1-1 . TRBV7-8 TGTGCCAGCAGCTCACCCCGGGCCGTCCGGACTGAAGCTTTCTTT CASSSPRAVRTEAFF
TRBD1 15 TRBJ2-5 . TRBV7-9 TGTGCCAGCAGCTCCTACCAGGGGGCGGGCGAGACCCAGTACTTC CASSSYQGAGETQYF
TRBD1 15 TRBJ1-1 many TRBV24-1 TGTGCCACCAGTGACCCCGCGACAGGGGTCACTGAAGCTTTCTTT CATSDPATGVTEAFF
. 14 TRBJ2-7 few TRBV4-1 TGCGCCAGCAGCCAAGCCGGGACCGGTCGGGAGCAGTACTTC CASSQAGTGREQYF
. 15 TRBJ2-7 many TRBV6-1 TGTGCCAGCAGTAAGGGGATCGGGGGGCGCGACGAGCAGTACTTC CASSKGIGGRDEQYF
TRBD1 15 TRBJ1-1 . TRBV6-2/TRBV6-3 TGTGCCAGCAGTTACGACAGGGTCATGAACACTGAAGCTTTCTTT CASSYDRVMNTEAFF
. 14 TRBJ1-2 many TRBV7-9 TGTGCCAGCAGCTCTTCAATAGCCTGGAATGGCTACACCTTC CASSSSIAWNGYTF